The 2 T cell receptor beta chains given below trace back to one sample, sequenced in a study of blood T cell repertoires in COVID-19. This table comes from immunoSEQ multiplex PCR, and its TCRdb copy is limited to in-frame clones, with some not included. The data contain under 150,000 clones, about three quarters of them singletons. Sequences were obtained from peripheral blood. The receptors shown here come from a woman aged 80 or older with active or convalescent COVID-19.

V usage is TRBV7-9 and J usage is TRBJ2-7; D is unclear. The CDR3 runs 8 residues. Germline CDR1 is SEHNR and CDR2 is FQNEAQ (reference sequence). Between the trimmed V and J ends, which lost 10 bases and 6 bases, there was a span of 4 bases. CDR3 protein: CATREQYF. DNA for the CDR3: TGTGCCACCCGCGAGCAGTACTTC.

V gene TRBV15 combines with J gene TRBJ1-5; no firm D call. The CDR3 is 15 amino acids. In germline, CDR1 is LNHNV, CDR2 YYDKDF (reference sequence). The V end was cut by 8 bases, the J end by 0 bases, with 14 bases between. In DNA, the CDR3 is TGTGCCACCTCCTCGGAGGTTTATAGCAATCAGCCCCAGCATTTT. Residues: CATSSEVYSNQPQHF.